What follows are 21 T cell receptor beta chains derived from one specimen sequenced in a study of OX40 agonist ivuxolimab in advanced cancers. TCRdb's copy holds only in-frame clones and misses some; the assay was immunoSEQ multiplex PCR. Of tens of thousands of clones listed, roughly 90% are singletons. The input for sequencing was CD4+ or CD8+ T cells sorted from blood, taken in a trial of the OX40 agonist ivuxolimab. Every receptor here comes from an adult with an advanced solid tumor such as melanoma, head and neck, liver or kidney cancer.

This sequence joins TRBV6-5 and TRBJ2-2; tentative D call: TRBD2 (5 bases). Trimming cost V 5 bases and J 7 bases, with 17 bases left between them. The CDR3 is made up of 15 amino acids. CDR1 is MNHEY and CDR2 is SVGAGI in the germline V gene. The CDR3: CASSPPSRGSGELFF. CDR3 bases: TGTGCCAGCAGTCCCCCATCCCGTGGGAGCGGGGAGCTGTTTTTT.

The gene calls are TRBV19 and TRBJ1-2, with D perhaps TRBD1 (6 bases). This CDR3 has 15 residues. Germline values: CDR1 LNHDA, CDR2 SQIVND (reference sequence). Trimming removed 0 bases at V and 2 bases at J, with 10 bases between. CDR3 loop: CASSIDDRSNYGYTF. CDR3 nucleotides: TGTGCCAGTAGTATAGACGACAGGTCGAACTATGGCTACACCTTC.

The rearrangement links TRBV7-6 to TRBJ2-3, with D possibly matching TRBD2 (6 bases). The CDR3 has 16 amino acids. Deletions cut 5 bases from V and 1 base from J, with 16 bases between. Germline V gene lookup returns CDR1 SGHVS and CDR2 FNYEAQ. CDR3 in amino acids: CASSRGAGHGTDTQYF. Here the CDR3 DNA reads TGTGCCAGCAGCCGCGGTGCGGGGCATGGCACAGATACGCAGTATTTT.

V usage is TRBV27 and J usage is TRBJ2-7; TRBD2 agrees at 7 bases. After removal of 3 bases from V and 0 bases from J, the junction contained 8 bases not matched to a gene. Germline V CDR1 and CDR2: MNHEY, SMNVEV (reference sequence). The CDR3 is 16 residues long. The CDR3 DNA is TGTGCCAGCAGTTTCCTGTGGGGCGGGAGCTCCTACGAGCAGTACTTC. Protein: CASSFLWGGSSYEQYF.

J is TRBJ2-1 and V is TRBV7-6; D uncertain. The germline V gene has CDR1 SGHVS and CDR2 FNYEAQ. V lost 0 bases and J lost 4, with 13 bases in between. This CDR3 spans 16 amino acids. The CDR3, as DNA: TGTGCCAGCAGCTTAGCGCCCACAGCGAAATACAATGAGCAGTTCTTC. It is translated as CASSLAPTAKYNEQFF.

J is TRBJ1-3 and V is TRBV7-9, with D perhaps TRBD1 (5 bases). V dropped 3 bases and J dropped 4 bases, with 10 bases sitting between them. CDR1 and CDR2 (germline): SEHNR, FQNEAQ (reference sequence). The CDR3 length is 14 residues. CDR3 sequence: CASSFQGAGNTIYF. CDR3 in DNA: TGTGCCAGCAGCTTTCAGGGAGCCGGAAACACCATATATTTT.

CDR3 DNA sequence: TGTGCCAGCAGCAGGGGGGGGGAGACCCAGTACTTC. Its protein is CASSRGGETQYF. This chain joins TRBV7-2 and TRBJ2-5; tentatively, D is TRBD2 (7 bases). V gave up 5 bases and J gave up 5 bases, with 9 bases separating them. This CDR3 region has 12 residues. Germline V gene sequence: CDR1 SGHTA, CDR2 FQGNSA.

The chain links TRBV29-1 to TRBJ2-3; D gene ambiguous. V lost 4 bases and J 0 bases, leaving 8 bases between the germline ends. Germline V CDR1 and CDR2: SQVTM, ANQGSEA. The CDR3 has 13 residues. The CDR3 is CSVAPGSTDTQYF. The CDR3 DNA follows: TGCAGCGTTGCCCCCGGGAGCACAGATACGCAGTATTTT.

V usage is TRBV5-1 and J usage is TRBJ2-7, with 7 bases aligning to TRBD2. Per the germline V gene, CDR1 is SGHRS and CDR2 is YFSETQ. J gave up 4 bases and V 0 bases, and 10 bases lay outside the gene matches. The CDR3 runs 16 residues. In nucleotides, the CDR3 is TGCGCCAGCAGCTTGGCGATTAGCGGGCCTACGTACGAGCAGTACTTC. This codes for CASSLAISGPTYEQYF.

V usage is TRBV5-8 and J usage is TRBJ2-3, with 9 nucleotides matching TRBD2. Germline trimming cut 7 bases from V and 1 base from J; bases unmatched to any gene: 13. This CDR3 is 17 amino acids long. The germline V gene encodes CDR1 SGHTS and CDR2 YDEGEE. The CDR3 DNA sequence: TGTGCCAGCCCTTGTGCCGGGACTAGCTTTTGCACAGATACGCAGTATTTT. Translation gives CASPCAGTSFCTDTQYF.

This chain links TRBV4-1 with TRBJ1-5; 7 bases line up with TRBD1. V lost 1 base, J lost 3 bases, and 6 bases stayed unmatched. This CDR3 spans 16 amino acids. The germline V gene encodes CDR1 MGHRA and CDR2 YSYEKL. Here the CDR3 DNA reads TGCGCCAGCAGCCAAGGAACGGGACAGTACAATCAGCCCCAGCATTTT. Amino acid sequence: CASSQGTGQYNQPQHF.

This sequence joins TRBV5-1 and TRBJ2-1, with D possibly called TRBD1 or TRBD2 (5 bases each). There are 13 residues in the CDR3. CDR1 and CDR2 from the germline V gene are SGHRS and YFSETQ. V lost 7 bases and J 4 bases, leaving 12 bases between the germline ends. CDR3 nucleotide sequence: TGCGCCAGCCGGAGGACACAGTACAATGAGCAGTTCTTC. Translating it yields CASRRTQYNEQFF.

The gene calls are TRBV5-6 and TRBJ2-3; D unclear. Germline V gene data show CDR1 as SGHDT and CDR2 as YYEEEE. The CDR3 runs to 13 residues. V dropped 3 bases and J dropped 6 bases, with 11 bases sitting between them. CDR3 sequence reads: CASSSTLWDTQYF. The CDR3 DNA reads TGTGCCAGCAGCTCGACTTTATGGGATACGCAGTATTTT.

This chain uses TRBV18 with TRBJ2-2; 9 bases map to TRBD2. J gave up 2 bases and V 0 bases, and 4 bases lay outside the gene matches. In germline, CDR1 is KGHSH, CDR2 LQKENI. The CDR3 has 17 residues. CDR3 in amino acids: CASSPPGLAGNTGELFF. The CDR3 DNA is TGTGCCAGCTCACCACCGGGGCTAGCGGGAAACACCGGGGAGCTGTTTTTT.

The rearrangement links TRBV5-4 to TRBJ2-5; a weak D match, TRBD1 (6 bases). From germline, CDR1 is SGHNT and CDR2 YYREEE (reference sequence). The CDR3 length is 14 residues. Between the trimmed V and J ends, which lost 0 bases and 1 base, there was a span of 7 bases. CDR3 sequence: CASSLARGQETQYF. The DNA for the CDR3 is TGTGCCAGCAGCTTGGCCAGGGGCCAAGAGACCCAGTACTTC. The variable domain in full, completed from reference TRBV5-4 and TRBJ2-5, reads ETGVTQSPTHLIKTRGQQVTLRCSSQSGHNTVSWYQQALGQGPQFIFQYYREEENGRGNFPPRFSGLQFPNYSSELNVNALELDDSALYLCASSLARGQETQYFGPGTRLLVL.

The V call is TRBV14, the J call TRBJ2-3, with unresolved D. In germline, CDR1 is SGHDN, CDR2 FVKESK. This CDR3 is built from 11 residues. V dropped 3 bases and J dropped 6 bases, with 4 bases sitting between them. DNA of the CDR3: TGTGCCAGCAGCCAGAAGGATACGCAGTATTTT. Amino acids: CASSQKDTQYF.

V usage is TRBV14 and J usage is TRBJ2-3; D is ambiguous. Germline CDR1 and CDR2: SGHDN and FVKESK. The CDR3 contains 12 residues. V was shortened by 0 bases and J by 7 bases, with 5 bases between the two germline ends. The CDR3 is CASSQEGYTQYF. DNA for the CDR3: TGTGCCAGCAGCCAAGAGGGATATACGCAGTATTTT.

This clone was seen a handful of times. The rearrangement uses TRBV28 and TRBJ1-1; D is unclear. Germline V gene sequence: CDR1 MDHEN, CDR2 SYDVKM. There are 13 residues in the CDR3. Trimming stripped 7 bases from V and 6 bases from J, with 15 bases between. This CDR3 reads CASIPISASEAFF. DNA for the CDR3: TGTGCCAGCATCCCGATTTCGGCTTCTGAAGCTTTCTTT.

The CDR3 protein is CAISETTGNQPQHF. The DNA of the CDR3 is TGTGCCATCAGTGAGACTACAGGTAATCAGCCCCAGCATTTT. This chain joins TRBV10-3 and TRBJ1-5; D possibly corresponds to TRBD1 (5 bases). CDR1 is ENHRY and CDR2 is SYGVKD in the germline V gene. V lost 2 bases, J lost 4 bases, and 9 bases lay in between. This CDR3 region has 14 residues.

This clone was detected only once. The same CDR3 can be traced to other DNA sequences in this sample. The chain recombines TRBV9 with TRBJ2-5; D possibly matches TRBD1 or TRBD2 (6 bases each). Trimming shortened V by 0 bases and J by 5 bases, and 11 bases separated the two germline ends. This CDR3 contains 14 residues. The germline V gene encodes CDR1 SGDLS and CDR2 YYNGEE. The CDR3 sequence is CASSVGGGGETQYF. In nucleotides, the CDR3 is TGTGCCAGCAGCGTAGGAGGAGGGGGGGAGACCCAGTACTTC.

The CDR3 sequence: CASSIWGGVSGRETQYF. CDR3 DNA sequence: TGTGCCAGTAGTATCTGGGGCGGGGTTAGCGGGAGAGAGACCCAGTACTTC. The rearrangement links TRBV19 to TRBJ2-5; 9 nucleotides align to TRBD2. With V trimmed by 3 bases and J by 4 bases, 12 bases remained unmatched. Germline-derived CDR1 and CDR2 are LNHDA and SQIVND (reference sequence). The CDR3 extends over 17 amino acids.